The source of this TCR beta chain is a study of vaccination and CD4 T cells after COVID-19. Looking at the study overall: Cellular stimulation was performed using overlapping spike peptides derived from SARS-CoV-2, HCoV-NL63, HCoV-OC43 and HCoV-229E.

As concerns this clonotype: Its specificity is unknown.

Cultured CD4+ T cell DNA underwent sequencing with the Oncomine TCR Beta short-read assay. TCRdb re-derived calls from the PCR reads in MiXCR, one entry per CDR3 protein. The sample lists over 10,000 distinct CDR3 sequences, just under 35% occurring once. The germline V gene has CDR1 LGHDT and CDR2 YNNKEL (reference sequence). V was trimmed by 0 bases and J by 6 bases, leaving 24 bases between them. This CDR3 is built from 19 residues. Treatment in this sample: 10-day PBMC culture with coronavirus spike peptide pools or control peptides (ViraFEST assay). This clonotype was sampled from a human donor who had recovered from COVID-19. The specimen sequenced was CD4+ T cells from blood, cultured in vitro. The chain uses TRBV3-1 and TRBJ1-5; D is perhaps TRBD1 (5 bases). CDR3 nucleotide sequence: TGTGCCAGCAGCCAAGAAGACAAGCTTGGTTCGACGAGGGGTCAGCCCCAGCATTTT. Protein sequence: CASSQEDKLGSTRGQPQHF.